The rows below give T cell receptor beta chains drawn from one sample of a study of T cells after yellow fever vaccination. Each CDR3 protein is one row after TCRdb ran MiXCR on the 5' RACE reads. This sample carries a few hundred thousand distinct CDR3 sequences, 4.1% of them seen once, and the ten largest clones take 20% to 25%. This specimen was PBMCs, taken 5 days after the yellow fever booster vaccination. These receptors were obtained from a man aged 18 to 30 who received the YFV17D yellow fever vaccine. Each CDR3 is given with its conserved first and last residue. The D gene is left open where the match is weak. Expanded clones are given a class, and other clones once, few, many or no size at all.

cdr3_length	v_call	clone_size	d_call	j_call	cdr3_nt	cdr3_aa
17	TRBV5-1	few	TRBD2	TRBJ2-1	TGCGCCAGCAGCTTCCTAGCGGGGACGAGCTCCTACAATGAGCAGTTCTTC	CASSFLAGTSSYNEQFF
14	TRBV5-1	few	-	TRBJ1-2	TGCGCCAGCAGCAACGCTTTAGCTAACTATGGCTACACCTTC	CASSNALANYGYTF
17	TRBV7-3	-	TRBD1	TRBJ2-3	TGTGCCAGCAGCCTTAACCCGACAGGGGGCCCCACAGATACGCAGTATTTT	CASSLNPTGGPTDTQYF
17	TRBV10-3	few	TRBD1	TRBJ2-2	TGTGCCATCTCCTTCGACAGGGGCGGATCGATCACCGGGGAGCTGTTTTTT	CAISFDRGGSITGELFF
15	TRBV25-1	-	-	TRBJ2-7	TGTGCCAGCAGTGAACTGGAGGGAATCCCCTACGAGCAGTACTTC	CASSELEGIPYEQYF
12	TRBV12-3/TRBV12-4	-	-	TRBJ2-7	TGTGCCAGCAGTTTAGTTCAGGGCGAGCAGTACTTC	CASSLVQGEQYF
16	TRBV20-1	many	TRBD2	TRBJ2-3	TGCAGTGCTAGACTGGGGACTAGCGGATTCACAGATACGCAGTATTTT	CSARLGTSGFTDTQYF
13	TRBV7-3	-	-	TRBJ2-2	TGTGCCAGCACCTCCAGTCCCACCGGGGAGCTGTTTTTT	CASTSSPTGELFF
17	TRBV4-3	-	-	TRBJ2-7	TGCGCCAGCAGCCAAGAGGGACCTTACACTTCAAACTACGAGCAGTACTTC	CASSQEGPYTSNYEQYF
17	TRBV4-1	many	-	TRBJ2-3	TGCGCCAGCAGCCTGTACAGGGTCGGGAGTCTGGCAGATACGCAGTATTTT	CASSLYRVGSLADTQYF
17	TRBV10-3	few	TRBD1	TRBJ1-2	TGTGCCATCAGTGAGTCGATCCCGGCAGGGGGCTTGAGTGGCTACACCTTC	CAISESIPAGGLSGYTF
12	TRBV29-1	-	-	TRBJ2-7	TGCAGCGTTCCCTTCCGGGGCGGCGAGCGGTACTTC	CSVPFRGGERYF
15	TRBV4-1	few	-	TRBJ1-1	TGCGCCAGCAGCCAAGGGAAGGGTTTGGAGACTGAAGCTTTCTTT	CASSQGKGLETEAFF
13	TRBV25-1	many	-	TRBJ2-5	TGTGCCAGCAAGAGGGGACTCCAAGAGACCCAGTACTTC	CASKRGLQETQYF
14	TRBV2	few	-	TRBJ2-2	TGTGCCAGCACCTATCTATTAAGTGGCGGGGAGCTGTTTTTT	CASTYLLSGGELFF
13	TRBV6-2/TRBV6-3	-	-	TRBJ1-4	TGTGCCACCGGCCGGGGAGCTAATGAAAAACTGTTTTTT	CATGRGANEKLFF